A selection of T cell receptor beta chains follows, all from one sample in a study of T cell changes during pregnancy in multiple sclerosis. The repertoire was sequenced with immunoSEQ multiplex PCR; TCRdb's copy has only in-frame clones and lacks some. The profile shows 25,000 to 40,000 clones, about 88% of them singletons. The sequencing here drew on CD8+ T cells from peripheral blood mononuclear cells, taken in the third trimester of pregnancy. The receptor source for this set is a female donor with multiple sclerosis, enrolled in a pregnancy study. Both conserved end residues are part of each CDR3. Fields, in order: D gene, V gene, clone size, J gene, CDR3 DNA, CDR3 protein. A D gene is named only where the DNA matches it firmly. Rows give clone size only sometimes, using once, few, many, or a class for an expanded clone.

d_gene: TRBD1; v_gene: TRBV29-1; abundance: NA; j_gene: TRBJ1-5; CDR3nt: TGCAGCGTCGGGACAGCTGATAGCAATCAGCCCCAGCATTTT; CDR3aa: CSVGTADSNQPQHF
d_gene: NA; v_gene: TRBV4-1; abundance: NA; j_gene: TRBJ2-7; CDR3nt: TGCGCCAGCAGCCAAGGAGTGTCCTACGAGCAGTACTTC; CDR3aa: CASSQGVSYEQYF
d_gene: TRBD1; v_gene: TRBV28; abundance: NA; j_gene: TRBJ2-1; CDR3nt: TGTGCCAGCTCATATTTGCGGGACAGGACGAAGTTCTTC; CDR3aa: CASSYLRDRTKFF
d_gene: NA; v_gene: TRBV6-1; abundance: NA; j_gene: TRBJ2-7; CDR3nt: TGTGCCAGCAGTGAGGGCTACGGGGTCTACGAGCAGTACTTC; CDR3aa: CASSEGYGVYEQYF
d_gene: NA; v_gene: TRBV5-4; abundance: NA; j_gene: TRBJ1-1; CDR3nt: TGTGCCAGCAGCTTGGGGGCGAACCCTGAAGCTTTCTTT; CDR3aa: CASSLGANPEAFF
d_gene: TRBD2; v_gene: TRBV28; abundance: NA; j_gene: TRBJ2-7; CDR3nt: TGTGCCAGCAGTCCCGGGACTAGCGGGAGGGGGCCCTACGAGCAGTACTTC; CDR3aa: CASSPGTSGRGPYEQYF
d_gene: TRBD1; v_gene: TRBV5-1; abundance: NA; j_gene: TRBJ1-1; CDR3nt: TGCGCCAGCAGCTTGGGGGACAGGGGACGGAACACTGAAGCTTTCTTT; CDR3aa: CASSLGDRGRNTEAFF
d_gene: TRBD2; v_gene: TRBV27; abundance: NA; j_gene: TRBJ2-1; CDR3nt: TGTGCCAGCAGTCCCTCGACTAGCGGGAGCTCCTACAATGAGCAGTTCTTC; CDR3aa: CASSPSTSGSSYNEQFF
d_gene: NA; v_gene: TRBV27; abundance: NA; j_gene: TRBJ1-1; CDR3nt: TGTGCCAGCAGTCCCGCCACCGCCAAGCAGAACACTGAAGCTTTCTTT; CDR3aa: CASSPATAKQNTEAFF
d_gene: TRBD1; v_gene: TRBV6-1; abundance: NA; j_gene: TRBJ2-1; CDR3nt: TGTGCCGCTCGCGGGACAGGGCCGGATGAGCAGTTCTTC; CDR3aa: CAARGTGPDEQFF
d_gene: NA; v_gene: TRBV11-1; abundance: NA; j_gene: TRBJ1-1; CDR3nt: TGTGCCAGCAGTCTAACAGCTACTGAAGCTTTCTTT; CDR3aa: CASSLTATEAFF
d_gene: TRBD1; v_gene: TRBV7-3; abundance: NA; j_gene: TRBJ1-2; CDR3nt: TGTGCCAGCAGCTTCGGACAGGGGAAGGGCTACACCTTC; CDR3aa: CASSFGQGKGYTF
d_gene: NA; v_gene: TRBV11-3; abundance: NA; j_gene: TRBJ1-1; CDR3nt: TGTGCCAGCAGCTTAGGAGTTAACACTGAAGCTTTCTTT; CDR3aa: CASSLGVNTEAFF
d_gene: NA; v_gene: TRBV10-3; abundance: NA; j_gene: TRBJ1-1; CDR3nt: TGTGCCATCAGTGAGTTCGCGGGATCCGAAGCTTTCTTT; CDR3aa: CAISEFAGSEAFF
d_gene: NA; v_gene: TRBV29-1; abundance: NA; j_gene: TRBJ2-7; CDR3nt: TGCAGCGTTGCCAGCGGAGCCTACGAGCAGTACTTC; CDR3aa: CSVASGAYEQYF
d_gene: NA; v_gene: TRBV7-9; abundance: NA; j_gene: TRBJ2-1; CDR3nt: TGTGCCAGCAGTCCTTTGGAGGCTTACAATGAGCAGTTCTTC; CDR3aa: CASSPLEAYNEQFF
d_gene: TRBD1; v_gene: TRBV19; abundance: NA; j_gene: TRBJ1-5; CDR3nt: TGTGCCAGTAGTACTCCAAACCAACAGGGGAAGCAGCCCCAGCATTTT; CDR3aa: CASSTPNQQGKQPQHF
d_gene: NA; v_gene: TRBV2; abundance: once; j_gene: TRBJ1-2; CDR3nt: TGTGCCAGCAGTGCCTGGGGAGGACATGGCTACACCTTC; CDR3aa: CASSAWGGHGYTF
d_gene: NA; v_gene: TRBV5-8; abundance: NA; j_gene: TRBJ2-7; CDR3nt: TGTGCCAGCAGCCCAGGATCCTACGAGCAGTACTTC; CDR3aa: CASSPGSYEQYF
d_gene: NA; v_gene: TRBV7-9; abundance: NA; j_gene: TRBJ2-7; CDR3nt: TGTGCCAGCAGCAATCGACAGAAAGCCTACGAGCAGTACTTC; CDR3aa: CASSNRQKAYEQYF
d_gene: NA; v_gene: TRBV9; abundance: NA; j_gene: TRBJ2-2; CDR3nt: TGTGCCAGCAGCCCCCCCGGCTCAGGGGACGCCGGGGAGCTGTTTTTT; CDR3aa: CASSPPGSGDAGELFF
d_gene: NA; v_gene: TRBV6-1; abundance: NA; j_gene: TRBJ1-4; CDR3nt: TGTGCCAGCAGTGAAGCTGTGGGGGCACATGAAAAACTGTTTTTT; CDR3aa: CASSEAVGAHEKLFF
d_gene: TRBD1; v_gene: TRBV19; abundance: NA; j_gene: TRBJ2-2; CDR3nt: TGTGCCAGTAGTATAATAAGGCGGTTGACAGGGGATGATCACGGGGAGCTGTTTTTT; CDR3aa: CASSIIRRLTGDDHGELFF
d_gene: TRBD1; v_gene: TRBV28; abundance: NA; j_gene: TRBJ1-2; CDR3nt: TGTGCCAGCAGTTTAGACAGGGGGGTCCTGGACTATGGCTACACCTTC; CDR3aa: CASSLDRGVLDYGYTF
d_gene: NA; v_gene: TRBV4-1; abundance: NA; j_gene: TRBJ2-3; CDR3nt: TGCGCCAGCAGCCAAGGCGTCCCTAGCACAGATACGCAGTATTTT; CDR3aa: CASSQGVPSTDTQYF
d_gene: NA; v_gene: TRBV7-9; abundance: NA; j_gene: TRBJ2-1; CDR3nt: TGTGCCAGCAGCCCAACCGGGTCTAGCGCGGACAATGAGCAGTTCTTC; CDR3aa: CASSPTGSSADNEQFF
d_gene: NA; v_gene: TRBV7-3; abundance: NA; j_gene: TRBJ1-6; CDR3nt: TGTGCCAGCAGCTTAACCCCGGTGACACCCCTCCACTTT; CDR3aa: CASSLTPVTPLHF
d_gene: TRBD1; v_gene: TRBV7-3; abundance: once; j_gene: TRBJ1-2; CDR3nt: TGTGCCAGCAGCTTCAAGACAGGGGGGGACTATGGCTACACCTTC; CDR3aa: CASSFKTGGDYGYTF
d_gene: NA; v_gene: TRBV7-3; abundance: NA; j_gene: TRBJ2-1; CDR3nt: TGTGCCAGCAGCTTCCTACCTAGCGCCTTGACCTACAATGAGCAGTTCTTC; CDR3aa: CASSFLPSALTYNEQFF
d_gene: NA; v_gene: TRBV7-8; abundance: NA; j_gene: TRBJ2-2; CDR3nt: TGTGCCAGCAGCTTCGGGGGTCTGGGGGGGCCTATAAGAGCCGGGGAGCTGTTTTTT; CDR3aa: CASSFGGLGGPIRAGELFF
d_gene: NA; v_gene: TRBV9; abundance: NA; j_gene: TRBJ2-1; CDR3nt: TGTGCCAGCAGCGTAGCTACTAGTCACAATGAGCAGTTCTTC; CDR3aa: CASSVATSHNEQFF
d_gene: TRBD1; v_gene: TRBV5-1; abundance: NA; j_gene: TRBJ2-7; CDR3nt: TGCGCCAGCAGCTTGACCAGGGGGGGACAGGGGACCTACGAGCAGTACTTC; CDR3aa: CASSLTRGGQGTYEQYF
d_gene: NA; v_gene: TRBV27; abundance: NA; j_gene: TRBJ1-5; CDR3nt: TGTGCCAGCTTTACTAGAGCAGGGGGCAATCAGCCCCAGCATTTT; CDR3aa: CASFTRAGGNQPQHF
d_gene: TRBD2; v_gene: TRBV27; abundance: NA; j_gene: TRBJ2-7; CDR3nt: TGTGCCAGCAGTCTCCAGGGACTAGCGGCCTTACCCTACGAGCAGTACTTC; CDR3aa: CASSLQGLAALPYEQYF
d_gene: NA; v_gene: TRBV27; abundance: NA; j_gene: TRBJ2-3; CDR3nt: TGTGCCAGCAGTTTATCCCGGGGGGCCATGGATACGCAGTATTTT; CDR3aa: CASSLSRGAMDTQYF
d_gene: TRBD1; v_gene: TRBV6-6; abundance: medium-sized; j_gene: TRBJ1-6; CDR3nt: TGTGCCAGCAGCCCTGACAGGGGGTCTACCCTCCACTTT; CDR3aa: CASSPDRGSTLHF
d_gene: TRBD2; v_gene: TRBV5-1; abundance: once; j_gene: TRBJ2-7; CDR3nt: TGCGCCAGCAGCTTGACTAGCGGGGGGCGGGAGCAGTACTTC; CDR3aa: CASSLTSGGREQYF
d_gene: TRBD2; v_gene: TRBV7-9; abundance: NA; j_gene: TRBJ2-1; CDR3nt: TGTGCCAGCAGCTTAAGCGGGAGAGGAGACAATGAGCAGTTCTTC; CDR3aa: CASSLSGRGDNEQFF
d_gene: TRBD1; v_gene: TRBV27; abundance: NA; j_gene: TRBJ1-5; CDR3nt: TGTGCCAGCAGTTCGACCCCCAGGGGGGATCAGCCCCAGCATTTT; CDR3aa: CASSSTPRGDQPQHF
d_gene: NA; v_gene: TRBV6-1; abundance: NA; j_gene: TRBJ2-5; CDR3nt: TGTGCCAGCAGTGAAATCGCTAGCGAGGAGACCCAGTACTTC; CDR3aa: CASSEIASEETQYF
d_gene: TRBD2; v_gene: TRBV7-9; abundance: once; j_gene: TRBJ2-5; CDR3nt: TGTGCCAGCAGCTTAGCAGAAGCGGGGGCTAGCAGGAGAGAGACCCAGTACTTC; CDR3aa: CASSLAEAGASRRETQYF
d_gene: NA; v_gene: TRBV27; abundance: NA; j_gene: TRBJ1-5; CDR3nt: TGTGCCAGCAGTTTCATCTATAGCAATCAGCCCCAGCATTTT; CDR3aa: CASSFIYSNQPQHF
d_gene: TRBD1; v_gene: TRBV5-1; abundance: NA; j_gene: TRBJ1-3; CDR3nt: TGCGCCAGCAGCTTGTCAGGGGGCCTCACTGGAAACACCATATATTTT; CDR3aa: CASSLSGGLTGNTIYF
d_gene: NA; v_gene: TRBV27; abundance: NA; j_gene: TRBJ2-1; CDR3nt: TGTGCCAGCAGTTTAACAGGGACCTACAATGAGCAGTTCTTC; CDR3aa: CASSLTGTYNEQFF
d_gene: TRBD1; v_gene: TRBV30; abundance: NA; j_gene: TRBJ2-7; CDR3nt: TGTGCCTCCGAGCTCCCGGGACAGGGGTCCTACGAGCAGTACTTC; CDR3aa: CASELPGQGSYEQYF
d_gene: TRBD1; v_gene: TRBV7-8; abundance: NA; j_gene: TRBJ1-2; CDR3nt: TGTGCCAGCAGCCCTGGCCAGGGGGGTAGTGGCTACACCTTC; CDR3aa: CASSPGQGGSGYTF
d_gene: NA; v_gene: TRBV10-3; abundance: NA; j_gene: TRBJ2-5; CDR3nt: TGTGCCATCAGTGCCAGGGCTCAAGAGACCCAGTACTTC; CDR3aa: CAISARAQETQYF
d_gene: NA; v_gene: TRBV27; abundance: NA; j_gene: TRBJ1-1; CDR3nt: TGTGCCAGCAGTGACTCCGGGGAAGGGCAGAACACTGAAGCTTTCTTT; CDR3aa: CASSDSGEGQNTEAFF
d_gene: NA; v_gene: TRBV6-4; abundance: NA; j_gene: TRBJ2-6; CDR3nt: TGTGCCAGCAGTGACTCCAGCTCTGGGGCCAACGTCCTGACTTTC; CDR3aa: CASSDSSSGANVLTF
d_gene: NA; v_gene: TRBV5-1; abundance: NA; j_gene: TRBJ2-5; CDR3nt: TGCGCCAGCAGCGGACCGGGGTTCGGAGAGACCCAGTACTTC; CDR3aa: CASSGPGFGETQYF
d_gene: TRBD1; v_gene: TRBV14; abundance: few; j_gene: TRBJ1-1; CDR3nt: TGTGCCAGCAGCCAAGCCGGTACAGGGGTGAACACTGAAGCTTTCTTT; CDR3aa: CASSQAGTGVNTEAFF
d_gene: TRBD1; v_gene: TRBV6-1; abundance: NA; j_gene: TRBJ1-1; CDR3nt: TGTGCCAGCGCAGGGGGGACTGAAGCTTTCTTT; CDR3aa: CASAGGTEAFF
d_gene: NA; v_gene: TRBV27; abundance: NA; j_gene: TRBJ2-1; CDR3nt: TGTGCCAGCAGTTTAAGCAGGTCCTCCTACAATGAGCAGTTCTTC; CDR3aa: CASSLSRSSYNEQFF
d_gene: NA; v_gene: TRBV6-1; abundance: NA; j_gene: TRBJ1-5; CDR3nt: TGTGCCAGCAGCGTTACGGAGCCGTCCCAGCATTTT; CDR3aa: CASSVTEPSQHF